Below, 20 T cell receptor beta chains from the same sample are listed, as sequenced in a study of monozygotic twins with cystic fibrosis. Generated by immunoSEQ multiplex PCR, the TCRdb table keeps only in-frame clones and is missing some. The sample has around 34,000 clones; 80% to 95% are singletons. Sequencing was done on a sample of blood. These receptors came from a girl between 2 and 10 years old with cystic fibrosis.

The rearrangement uses TRBV30 and TRBJ2-1; TRBD2 aligns across 8 bases. Germline V lookup: CDR1 GTSNPN, CDR2 SVGIG (reference sequence). J was trimmed by 0 bases and V by 7 bases; bases with no gene match: 11. This CDR3 is 16 amino acids long. The CDR3 protein is CAFWSPAGASYNEQFF. The CDR3 DNA follows: TGTGCCTTCTGGAGCCCAGCGGGAGCCTCCTACAATGAGCAGTTCTTC.

This sequence joins TRBV30 and TRBJ2-2, with 10 bases fitting TRBD1. CDR1 and CDR2 from the germline V gene are GTSNPN and SVGIG (reference sequence). The CDR3 has 17 residues. With V trimmed by 6 bases and J by 4 bases, 14 bases remained unmatched. The CDR3 DNA follows: TGTGCCTGCAAGCCACCTTTGGACAGGGGGTTCACCGGGGAGCTGTTTTTT. Its translation is CACKPPLDRGFTGELFF.

The genes are TRBV10-2 and TRBJ1-2, with D hard to call. CDR3 size: 11 residues. Trimming removed 3 bases at V and 8 bases at J, with 7 bases between. CDR1 is WSHSY, CDR2 SAAADI, per germline. The CDR3 bases are TGCGCCAGCAGTGACCCAGAGGGCTACACCTTC. Translating it yields CASSDPEGYTF.

The count of this clone is one. The rearrangement links TRBV6-1 to TRBJ2-2; D possibly uses TRBD1 or TRBD2 (6 bases each). V was cut by 2 bases and J by 3 bases, with 13 bases left in between. Germline values: CDR1 MNHNS, CDR2 SASEGT. The CDR3 spans 16 residues. CDR3 loop: CASSEQGTGDTGELFF. CDR3 in DNA: TGTGCCAGCAGTGAACAGGGGACGGGGGACACCGGGGAGCTGTTTTTT.

The gene calls are TRBV5-6 and TRBJ1-1; 10 bases fit TRBD1. Per the germline V gene, CDR1 is SGHDT and CDR2 is YYEEEE. This CDR3 has 15 residues. J lost 11 bases, V lost 6 bases, and 16 bases had no gene match. CDR3 DNA: TGTGCCAGCACCCTGGGGGACAGGGGCCTCATTTCTGCTTTCTTT. It translates to CASTLGDRGLISAFF.

In this sample, this clone turned up once. This CDR3 reads CASSPGTLAETQYF. The CDR3 coding sequence is TGCGCCAGCAGCCCAGGGACCTTAGCAGAGACCCAGTACTTC. The chain has TRBV5-1 and TRBJ2-5; the D call may be TRBD1 or TRBD2 (5 bases each). The germline V and J ends were trimmed by 4 bases and 4 bases, with 14 bases remaining between them. CDR3 size: 14 residues. Germline values: CDR1 SGHRS, CDR2 YFSETQ.

The rearrangement joins TRBV19 to TRBJ2-3; no definite D call. The CDR3 consists of 12 residues. The V end was cut by 7 bases, the J end by 6 bases, with 11 bases between. Germline V gene data show CDR1 as LNHDA and CDR2 as SQIVND (reference sequence). The CDR3 DNA sequence: TGTGCCAGTACCTTCCCCGGGGATACGCAGTATTTT. Amino acids: CASTFPGDTQYF.

V and J are TRBV10-3 and TRBJ2-7; TRBD2 might be the D (5 bases). Deletions cut 0 bases from V and 0 bases from J, with 9 bases between. This CDR3 has 15 amino acids. Germline CDR1 reads ENHRY; CDR2 reads SYGVKD. The chain's CDR3 is CAISESGGSSYEQYF. The CDR3 DNA reads TGTGCCATCAGTGAGTCGGGCGGGTCCTCCTACGAGCAGTACTTC.

This sequence joins TRBV4-1 and TRBJ2-5; 10 nucleotides align to TRBD2. J lost 5 bases, V lost 2 bases, and 2 bases had no gene match. The germline CDR1 and CDR2 sequences are MGHRA and YSYEKL. The CDR3 is made up of 14 amino acids. CDR3: CASSQSGGDETQYF. DNA for the CDR3: TGCGCCAGCAGCCAAAGCGGGGGGGATGAGACCCAGTACTTC.

The genes are TRBV5-6 and TRBJ2-7; maybe TRBD2 (5 bases). Germline loops: CDR1 SGHDT, CDR2 YYEEEE. Trimming stripped 5 bases from V and 6 bases from J, with 18 bases between. This CDR3 contains 14 residues. The CDR3 nucleotides read TGTGCCAGCAGGATCGGATCGGGGTACGGCGAGCAGTACTTC. This gives the protein CASRIGSGYGEQYF.

The chain links TRBV18 to TRBJ1-5; TRBD1 matches at 7 bases. The junction had 2 bases not matched to a gene; V was cut back by 3 bases and J by 3 bases. Germline CDR1 and CDR2: KGHSH and LQKENI. There are 14 residues in the CDR3. CDR3 amino acids: CASSPGTANQPQHF. The CDR3 DNA follows: TGTGCCAGCTCACCTGGGACAGCCAATCAGCCCCAGCATTTT.

The CDR3 nucleotides are TGTGCCAGCAGCTTAGCCTACAGGGGGAGATTCTATGGCTACACCTTC. As protein: CASSLAYRGRFYGYTF. The chain employs TRBV7-9 and TRBJ1-2; 8 bases map to TRBD1. Losses at the gene ends were 0 bases for V and 4 bases for J; bases not matched to a gene: 7. Germline lookup yields CDR1 SEHNR and CDR2 FQNEAQ (reference sequence). This CDR3 region has 16 residues.

This chain connects TRBV27 to TRBJ1-1; D is perhaps TRBD1 (6 bases). The V end lost 3 bases, the J end lost 1 base, and 18 bases lay between the germline ends. CDR3 length: 17 amino acids. Germline V gives CDR1 MNHEY, CDR2 SMNVEV (reference sequence). The CDR3, as DNA: TGTGCCAGCAGTTTCCTCTATGCAGGGGACACGAACACTGAAGCTTTCTTT. Protein product: CASSFLYAGDTNTEAFF.

This clone occurred once. The rearrangement joins TRBV29-1 to TRBJ2-3, with D possibly TRBD2 on 6 matching bases. Trimming took 6 bases from V and 7 from J, leaving 23 bases between them. The CDR3 covers 15 residues. Germline V lookup: CDR1 SQVTM, CDR2 ANQGSEA. The CDR3 coding sequence is TGCAGCGTATGCCCCCCCCGGGAGTTCACCTATACGCAGTATTTT. It yields the protein CSVCPPREFTYTQYF.

The chain employs TRBV6-5 and TRBJ2-3; D is perhaps TRBD2 (5 bases). V gave up 4 bases and J gave up 5 bases, with 10 bases separating them. The V gene's germline CDR1 is MNHEY and CDR2 SVGAGI. The CDR3 has 13 amino acids. The CDR3 DNA is TGTGCCAGCAGTTCCGGACTTTTAGATACGCAGTATTTT. It yields the protein CASSSGLLDTQYF.

This rearrangement joins TRBV7-8 to TRBJ1-1; D is unclear. CDR3 length equals 15 residues. From germline, CDR1 is SGHVS and CDR2 FQNEAQ. Trimming removed 2 bases from V and 1 base from J, with 11 bases in between. The CDR3 nucleotides are TGTGCCAGCAGCTTAATTGTAGGGTGGAACACTGAAGCTTTCTTT. Encoded protein: CASSLIVGWNTEAFF.

The table lists this clone with a count of one. V is TRBV19 and J is TRBJ2-7; D might be TRBD1 or TRBD2, each matching 6 bases. Germline V CDR1 and CDR2: LNHDA, SQIVND (reference sequence). Between the trimmed V and J ends, which lost 5 bases and 1 base, there was a span of 15 bases. This CDR3 spans 15 amino acids. The CDR3 reads CASSAQGGWSYEQYF. CDR3 nucleotide sequence: TGTGCCAGTAGTGCACAGGGAGGATGGTCCTACGAGCAGTACTTC.

The rearrangement uses TRBV5-1 and TRBJ1-1, with D perhaps matching TRBD1 (6 bases). Germline CDR1 SGHRS, CDR2 YFSETQ. The CDR3 consists of 14 residues. With 0 bases removed from V and 6 bases from J, the gap between germline ends came to 12 bases. In DNA form, the CDR3 reads TGCGCCAGCAGCTTGGAGCAGGGGTTGTCTGAAGCTTTCTTT. It yields the protein CASSLEQGLSEAFF. Complete variable domain (other parts from reference TRBV5-1 and TRBJ1-1): KAGVTQTPRYLIKTRGQQVTLSCSPISGHRSVSWYQQTPGQGLQFLFEYFSETQRNKGNFPGRFSGRQFSNSRSEMNVSTLELGDSALYLCASSLEQGLSEAFFGQGTRLTVV.

This sequence joins TRBV2 and TRBJ1-1; no firm D call. The V gene's germline CDR1 is SNHLY and CDR2 FYNNEI. Between the trimmed V and J ends, which lost 6 bases and 4 bases, there was a span of 18 bases. The CDR3 is 15 residues long. CDR3 protein: CASSPTRVLGTEAFF. The CDR3 DNA reads as TGTGCCAGCAGCCCAACTCGTGTTCTAGGCACTGAAGCTTTCTTT.

The chain employs TRBV11-2 and TRBJ1-1; 7 nucleotides agree with TRBD1. This CDR3 comprises 14 residues. Germline values: CDR1 SGHAT, CDR2 FQNNGV. The ends lost 4 bases at V and 6 bases at J; junction bases unmatched: 8. CDR3 in DNA: TGTGCCAGCAGCTCAATACGACAGGGTGCTGAAGCTTTCTTT. This encodes CASSSIRQGAEAFF.